These 10 T cell receptor beta chains originate from one sample sequenced in a study of blood T cell repertoires in COVID-19. Using immunoSEQ multiplex PCR, the repertoire was profiled, and TCRdb retains in-frame clones only, with some absent. The data show around 320,000 clones, roughly 87% seen once. Sample: peripheral blood. All receptors come from a man aged 18 to 35 with active or convalescent COVID-19.

The CDR3 here is CASSQSEGYTF. CDR3 DNA: TGCGCCAGCAGTCAATCTGAGGGCTACACCTTC. The rearrangement uses TRBV23-1 and TRBJ1-2; no firm D call. TRBV23-1 qualifies as an ORF whose function is uncertain. The V end was cut by 0 bases, the J end by 8 bases, with 4 bases between. The CDR3 is made up of 11 amino acids.

This clone showed up just once. V is TRBV12-3 or TRBV12-4 and J is TRBJ1-5; D might be TRBD1 (5 bases). CDR3 length equals 13 residues. V was cut by 2 bases and J by 6 bases, with 8 bases left in between. This CDR3 is CASSLTGFQPQHF. The CDR3 DNA sequence: TGTGCCAGCAGTTTAACAGGTTTTCAGCCCCAGCATTTT.

The gene calls are TRBV5-1 and TRBJ1-1, with D possibly being TRBD1 (5 bases). The V gene lost 5 bases and the J gene lost 1 base, with 12 bases spanning the gap. The CDR3 extends over 14 amino acids. Looked up from germline, CDR1 is SGHRS and CDR2 is YFSETQ. The CDR3 here is CASSSDGQNTEAFF. CDR3 DNA: TGCGCCAGCAGTTCCGACGGACAGAACACTGAAGCTTTCTTT.

The chain uses TRBV5-1 and TRBJ2-3; the D gene is possibly TRBD1 (6 bases). The germline CDR1 and CDR2 sequences are SGHRS and YFSETQ. CDR3 length: 16 amino acids. The ends were cut back, 0 bases at V and 3 bases at J, with 14 bases in the middle. This CDR3 is CASSLAGAGATDTQYF. Written as DNA, the CDR3 is TGCGCCAGCAGCTTGGCCGGGGCAGGGGCGACAGATACGCAGTATTTT. The complete variable domain, with remaining parts taken from reference TRBV5-1 and TRBJ2-3, reads KAGVTQTPRYLIKTRGQQVTLSCSPISGHRSVSWYQQTPGQGLQFLFEYFSETQRNKGNFPGRFSGRQFSNSRSEMNVSTLELGDSALYLCASSLAGAGATDTQYFGPGTRLTVL.

This clone was detected only once. V gene TRBV28 combines with J gene TRBJ1-5; 9 bases agree with TRBD1. The CDR3 is made up of 15 amino acids. CDR1 and CDR2 (germline): MDHEN, SYDVKM. V shed 5 bases and J 4 bases; nucleotides not matched to a gene: 6. The CDR3 protein is CASSPTDRGNQPQHF. Written as DNA, the CDR3 is TGTGCCAGCAGTCCAACCGACAGGGGGAATCAGCCCCAGCATTTT.

The chain uses TRBV5-6 and TRBJ2-7; 8 bases are a match to TRBD1. CDR3 length: 14 amino acids. The ends lost 4 bases at V and 5 bases at J; junction bases unmatched: 8. Per germline, CDR1 SGHDT and CDR2 YYEEEE. The CDR3 nucleotides are TGTGCCAGCAGCCCGAACAGGGGGTTCCACGAGCAGTACTTC. This gives the protein CASSPNRGFHEQYF. The complete variable domain, with remaining parts taken from reference TRBV5-6 and TRBJ2-7, reads DAGVTQSPTHLIKTRGQQVTLRCSPKSGHDTVSWYQQALGQGPQFIFQYYEEEERQRGNFPDRFSGHQFPNYSSELNVNALLLGDSALYLCASSPNRGFHEQYFGPGTRLTVT.

This chain connects TRBV9 to TRBJ2-1; D remains ambiguous. CDR3 size: 14 residues. CDR1 is SGDLS, CDR2 YYNGEE, per germline. V was shortened by 4 bases and J by 7 bases, with 15 bases between the two germline ends. The CDR3 DNA reads TGTGCCAGCAGCCCCCTATATGTCGCGAATGAGCAGTTCTTC. It specifies CASSPLYVANEQFF.

This rearrangement joins TRBV19 to TRBJ1-2; TRBD1 aligns across 10 bases. The CDR3 covers 16 residues. Germline V gene lookup returns CDR1 LNHDA and CDR2 SQIVND (reference sequence). J lost 3 bases, V lost 3 bases, and 7 bases had no gene match. CDR3 sequence: CASSIPRTGGDYGYTF. The CDR3 DNA reads as TGTGCCAGTAGTATCCCCCGGACAGGGGGGGACTATGGCTACACCTTC.

This clone has a handful of counts. The chain combines TRBV6-4 with TRBJ1-4; 11 bases fit TRBD1. This CDR3 is built from 16 residues. V lost 8 bases, J lost 7 bases, and 12 bases stayed unmatched. Germline V CDR1 and CDR2: MRHNA, SNTAGT. CDR3 bases: TGTGCCAGCCGAAGACCGGGACAGGGGGACGGTGAAAAACTGTTTTTT. Its translation: CASRRPGQGDGEKLFF.

V usage is TRBV6-5 and J usage is TRBJ1-1; 7 bases match TRBD1. Germline-derived CDR1 and CDR2 are MNHEY and SVGAGI. J was trimmed by 0 bases and V by 8 bases; bases with no gene match: 3. This CDR3 spans 13 amino acids. The CDR3 region has the DNA TGTGCCAGCTCCGGGACAGTGAACACTGAAGCTTTCTTT. Translation gives CASSGTVNTEAFF.